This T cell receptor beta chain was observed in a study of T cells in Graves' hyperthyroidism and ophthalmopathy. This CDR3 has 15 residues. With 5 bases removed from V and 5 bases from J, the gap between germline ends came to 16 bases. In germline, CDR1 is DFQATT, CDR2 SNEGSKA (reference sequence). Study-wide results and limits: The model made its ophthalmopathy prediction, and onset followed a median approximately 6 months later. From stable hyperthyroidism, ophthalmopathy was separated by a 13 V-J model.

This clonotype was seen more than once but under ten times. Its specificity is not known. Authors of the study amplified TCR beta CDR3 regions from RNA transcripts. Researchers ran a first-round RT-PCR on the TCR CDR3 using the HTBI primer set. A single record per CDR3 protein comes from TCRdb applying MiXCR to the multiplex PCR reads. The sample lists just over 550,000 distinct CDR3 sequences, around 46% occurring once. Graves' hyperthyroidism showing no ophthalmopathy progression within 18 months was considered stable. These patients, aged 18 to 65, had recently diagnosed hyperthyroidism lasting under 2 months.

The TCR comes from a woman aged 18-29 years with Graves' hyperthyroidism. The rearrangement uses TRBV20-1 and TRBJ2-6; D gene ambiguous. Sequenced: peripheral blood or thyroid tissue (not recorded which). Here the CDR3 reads CSAYPPRARANVLTF. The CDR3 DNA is TGCAGTGCTTATCCACCCCGGGCAAGGGCCAACGTCCTGACTTTC.